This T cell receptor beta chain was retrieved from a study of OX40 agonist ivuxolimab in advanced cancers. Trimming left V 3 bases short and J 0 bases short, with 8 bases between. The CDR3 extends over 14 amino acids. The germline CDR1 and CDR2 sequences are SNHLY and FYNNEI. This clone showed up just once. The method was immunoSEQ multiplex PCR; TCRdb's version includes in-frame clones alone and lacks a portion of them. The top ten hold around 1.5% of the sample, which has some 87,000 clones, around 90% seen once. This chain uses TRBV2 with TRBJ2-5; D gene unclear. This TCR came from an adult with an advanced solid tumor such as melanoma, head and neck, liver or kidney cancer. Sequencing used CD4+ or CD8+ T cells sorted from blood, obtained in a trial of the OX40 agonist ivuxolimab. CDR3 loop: CASSELRNQETQYF. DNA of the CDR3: TGTGCCAGCAGTGAGTTACGGAACCAAGAGACCCAGTACTTC.